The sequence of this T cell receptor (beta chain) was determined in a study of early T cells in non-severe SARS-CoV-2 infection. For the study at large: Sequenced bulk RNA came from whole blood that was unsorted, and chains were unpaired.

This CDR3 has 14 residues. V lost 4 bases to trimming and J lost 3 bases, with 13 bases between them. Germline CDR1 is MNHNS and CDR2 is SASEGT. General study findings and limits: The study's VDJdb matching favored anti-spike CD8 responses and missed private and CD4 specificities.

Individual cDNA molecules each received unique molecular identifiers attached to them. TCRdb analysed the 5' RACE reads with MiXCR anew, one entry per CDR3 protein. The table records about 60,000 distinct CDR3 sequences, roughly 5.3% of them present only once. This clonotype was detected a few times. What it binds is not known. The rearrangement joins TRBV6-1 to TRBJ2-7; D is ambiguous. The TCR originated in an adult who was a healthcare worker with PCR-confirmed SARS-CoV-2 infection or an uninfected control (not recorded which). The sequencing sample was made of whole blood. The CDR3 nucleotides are TGTGCCAGCAGTGTACAAGGGATAATCTACGAGCAGTACTTC. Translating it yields CASSVQGIIYEQYF.